The 18 T cell receptor beta chains below come from one sample, sequenced in a study of graft-versus-host responses after intestinal transplantation. Measured with immunoSEQ multiplex PCR; TCRdb has only the in-frame clones, and not every one. Of 40,000 or so clones detected, 85% to 90% appear once; the ten largest clones hold around 7%. The sample in question was PBMCs, obtained around 280 days after transplant. These TCRs come from a human patient who received an intestinal transplant, so some T cells may come from the graft donor.

J is TRBJ2-3 and V is TRBV7-9; D is undetermined. There are 14 residues in the CDR3. Germline CDR1 SEHNR, CDR2 FQNEAQ (reference sequence). V lost 3 bases, J lost 3 bases, and 10 bases lay in between. For the CDR3, the DNA is TGTGCCAGCAGCTTCGCGTGGGGAACAGATACGCAGTATTTT. Encoded protein: CASSFAWGTDTQYF.

The rearrangement uses TRBV5-6 and TRBJ1-2; 7 bases are shared with TRBD1. The V segment lost 1 base and the J segment 4 bases; nucleotides outside the gene matches: 7. CDR3 length: 15 residues. Germline V lookup: CDR1 SGHDT, CDR2 YYEEEE. This CDR3 is CASSLYRGASYGYTF. As DNA, the CDR3 is TGTGCCAGCAGCTTGTACAGGGGCGCGTCCTATGGCTACACCTTC.

The rearrangement uses TRBV25-1 and TRBJ1-2; D is perhaps TRBD1 (6 bases). Trimming cost V 1 base and J 10 bases, with 13 bases left between them. This CDR3 has 13 residues. Germline CDR1 is MGHDK and CDR2 is SYGVNS. The DNA for the CDR3 is TGTGCCAGCAGTGAATGGGGACAAACTCACTACACCTTC. Its translation: CASSEWGQTHYTF.

The rearrangement uses TRBV7-6 and TRBJ2-3; TRBD1 matches 8 bases. CDR1 and CDR2 from the germline V gene are SGHVS and FNYEAQ. J was trimmed by 1 base and V by 5 bases; bases with no gene match: 2. This CDR3 comprises 14 residues. Here the CDR3 reads CASSPTGGTDTQYF. DNA of the CDR3: TGTGCCAGCAGCCCGACAGGGGGCACAGATACGCAGTATTTT. Based on the CDR3 plus reference TRBV7-6 and TRBJ2-3, the full variable domain is GAGVSQSPRYKVTKRGQDVALRCDPISGHVSLYWYRQALGQGPEFLTYFNYEAQQDKSGLPNDRFSAERPEGSISTLTIQRTEQRDSAMYRCASSPTGGTDTQYFGPGTRLTVL.

The chain links TRBV7-9 to TRBJ2-7, with 8 bases fitting TRBD2. Germline trimming cut 1 base from V and 1 base from J; bases unmatched to any gene: 6. Germline V CDR1 and CDR2: SEHNR, FQNEAQ (reference sequence). The CDR3 length is 16 residues. As DNA, the CDR3 is TGTGCCAGCAGCTTAGTCCTCAGCGGGGGTTCCTACGAGCAGTACTTC. Amino acids: CASSLVLSGGSYEQYF. The variable domain in full, completed from reference TRBV7-9 and TRBJ2-7, reads DTGVSQNPRHKITKRGQNVTFRCDPISEHNRLYWYRQTLGQGPEFLTYFQNEAQLEKSRLLSDRFSAERPKGSFSTLEIQRTEQGDSAMYLCASSLVLSGGSYEQYFGPGTRLTVT.

The chain couples TRBV11-2 to TRBJ1-2, with 7 bases that match TRBD1. The CDR3 consists of 14 residues. Germline V gene lookup returns CDR1 SGHAT and CDR2 FQNNGV. The V and J ends lost 2 bases and 6 bases, in that order; junction bases with no gene match: 6. CDR3 in DNA: TGTGCCAGCAGCTTAACGACAGGGCAGGATGGCTACACCTTC. It codes for CASSLTTGQDGYTF.

The chain has TRBV21-1 and TRBJ2-7; the D segment call TRBD2 is taken from the table without a DNA check. TRBV21-1 has pseudogene status. This CDR3 has 21 residues. CDR3 coding DNA: TGTGCCAGCAGCAAATTAGATCCTAACGGGGTCTGGTGTAGACCTCACTACGAGCAGTACTTC. It codes for CASSKLDPNGVWCRPHYEQYF.

The rearrangement links TRBV7-6 to TRBJ1-1, with D possibly TRBD1 on 5 matching bases. Germline V gives CDR1 SGHVS, CDR2 FNYEAQ. CDR3 size: 13 residues. V lost 1 base and J 5 bases, leaving 8 bases between the germline ends. The CDR3 sequence is CASSLDQGTEAFF. The DNA for the CDR3 is TGTGCCAGCAGCTTAGATCAGGGAACTGAAGCTTTCTTT.

This sequence joins TRBV23-1 and TRBJ2-7, with a tentative D call TRBD1 (6 bases). TRBV23-1 is filed as an ORF, its function uncertain. The CDR3 spans 14 residues. Trimming took 3 bases from V and 2 from J, leaving 11 bases between them. CDR3 region: CASSQPGQTYEQYF. The CDR3 bases are TGCGCCAGCAGTCAGCCCGGACAGACCTACGAGCAGTACTTC.

The chain combines TRBV6-1 with TRBJ2-1; D not resolved. Deletions cut 2 bases from V and 3 bases from J, with 5 bases between. Germline CDR1 and CDR2: MNHNS and SASEGT. The CDR3 covers 13 residues. CDR3 bases: TGTGCCAGCAGTGAACTGTTCTACAATGAGCAGTTCTTC. This gives the protein CASSELFYNEQFF.

The rearrangement joins TRBV12-5 to TRBJ2-5; TRBD2 aligns across 8 bases. CDR1 and CDR2 from the germline V gene are LGHNT and FRNRAP. The CDR3 extends over 14 amino acids. V shed 6 bases and J 3 bases; nucleotides not matched to a gene: 6. The CDR3 spells CASGPPGGEETQYF. CDR3 nucleotide sequence: TGTGCTAGTGGCCCCCCCGGGGGGGAAGAGACCCAGTACTTC. Variable domain in full (rest from reference TRBV12-5 and TRBJ2-5): DARVTQTPRHKVTEMGQEVTMRCQPILGHNTVFWYRQTMMQGLELLAYFRNRAPLDDSGMPKDRFSAEMPDATLATLKIQPSEPRDSAVYFCASGPPGGEETQYFGPGTRLLVL.

The V gene is TRBV6-5, the J gene TRBJ1-5; no clear D gene. Germline lookup yields CDR1 MNHEY and CDR2 SVGAGI. The CDR3 has 14 amino acids. The V and J ends lost 6 bases and 0 bases respectively, with 9 bases between them. The CDR3 DNA sequence: TGTGCCAGCAGGGACGTTGATAGCAATCAGCCCCAGCATTTT. Translated: CASRDVDSNQPQHF.

The V gene is TRBV10-2, the J gene TRBJ2-5; 8 nucleotides match TRBD2. V was clipped by 4 bases and J by 5 bases; unmatched bases: 9. The CDR3 has 15 amino acids. From germline, CDR1 is WSHSY and CDR2 SAAADI. In nucleotides, the CDR3 is TGCGCCAGCAGTGGGAAAGGACTAGCCGGGGAGACCCAGTACTTC. Protein sequence: CASSGKGLAGETQYF.

Comments on this clone: The junction and the germline gene differ at one end; a read error may be behind it. The J gene is TRBJ1-2, the V gene TRBV27; D is perhaps TRBD1 (6 bases). The CDR3 is 13 amino acids. Germline V CDR1 and CDR2: MNHEY, SMNVEV (reference sequence). The CDR3 here is CASSLQGYYGHTF. Here the CDR3 DNA reads TGTGCCAGCAGTTTGCAGGGGTACTATGGCCACACCTTC.

This sequence joins TRBV6-1 and TRBJ2-6; D not certain. This CDR3 contains 16 residues. The V end was cut by 1 base, the J end by 9 bases, with 16 bases between. Germline V gene sequence: CDR1 MNHNS, CDR2 SASEGT. DNA for the CDR3: TGTGCCAGCAGTGAAGTTGGTGGGCAGCGTCGCAACGTCCTGACTTTC. Translated: CASSEVGGQRRNVLTF.

The chain joins TRBV15 to TRBJ2-7; maybe TRBD2 (5 bases). The ends were cut back, 0 bases at V and 2 bases at J, with 14 bases in the middle. The CDR3 covers 16 residues. Per germline, CDR1 LNHNV and CDR2 YYDKDF (reference sequence). CDR3 residues: CATSRDRGTKAYEQYF. Written as DNA, the CDR3 is TGTGCCACCAGCAGAGATCGGGGTACCAAGGCCTACGAGCAGTACTTC.

V gene TRBV7-6 combines with J gene TRBJ2-5; 13 bases are a match to TRBD2. The CDR3 spans 19 residues. Per the germline V gene, CDR1 is SGHVS and CDR2 is FNYEAQ. Germline trimming cut 1 base from V and 4 bases from J; bases unmatched to any gene: 12. The CDR3 region has the DNA TGTGCCAGCAGCTTAGTACTAGCGGGGGGGCCCAACACCCTAGAGACCCAGTACTTC. Translated: CASSLVLAGGPNTLETQYF.

V is TRBV19 and J is TRBJ1-3; D ambiguous. CDR1 is LNHDA and CDR2 is SQIVND in the germline V gene (reference sequence). The CDR3 sequence is 13 residues long. Deletions cut 6 bases from V and 4 bases from J, with 10 bases between. The CDR3: CASSLDWGNTIYF. The CDR3 DNA is TGTGCCAGTAGCCTTGACTGGGGAAACACCATATATTTT.